This T cell receptor beta chain came from a study of shared clonotypes between healthy human individuals. Findings and limits, study-wide: Generation probability values for non-shared clonotypes were lower than those for clonotypes shared by all four donors. Represented diversity (both genetic and exposure-history) was limited by the small number of donors.

Repertoires were generated with immunoSEQ multiplex PCR, while TCRdb's copy carries only in-frame clones and drops some. The sample has about 2.3 million clones, approximately 95% seen once. Of note for this clone: As yet, its antigen is unknown.

Trimming took off 5 bases at V and 4 bases at J, with 15 bases between the two ends. Per germline, CDR1 SGHTA and CDR2 FQGTGA. The CDR3 is 15 residues long. There were only Caucasian adults among the donors, and all lived in Nashville, Tennessee. The TCR sequence derives from a man aged 18 to 29 in good health. Some clones in this sample may be carry-over from other donors' samples. V usage is TRBV7-3 and J usage is TRBJ1-3; no reliable D call. Material: naive CD4+ T cells from PBMCs. The subset: CD45RA+ positively selected. The CDR3 DNA follows: TGTGCCAGCAGCCCCTACCTCGGAATAGGAAACACCATATATTTT. This translates into CASSPYLGIGNTIYF.